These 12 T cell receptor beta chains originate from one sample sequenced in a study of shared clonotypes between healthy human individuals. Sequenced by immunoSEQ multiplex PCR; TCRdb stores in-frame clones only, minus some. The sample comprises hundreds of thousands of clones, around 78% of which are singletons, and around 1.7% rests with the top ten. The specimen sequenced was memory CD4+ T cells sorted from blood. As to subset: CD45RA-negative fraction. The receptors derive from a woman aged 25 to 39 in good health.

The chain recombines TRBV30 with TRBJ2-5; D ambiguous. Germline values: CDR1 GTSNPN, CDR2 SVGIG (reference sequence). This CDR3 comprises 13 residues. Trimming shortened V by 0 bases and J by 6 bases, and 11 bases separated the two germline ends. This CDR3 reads CAWSVLGVKTQYF. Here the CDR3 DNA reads TGTGCCTGGAGTGTACTTGGGGTGAAGACCCAGTACTTC.

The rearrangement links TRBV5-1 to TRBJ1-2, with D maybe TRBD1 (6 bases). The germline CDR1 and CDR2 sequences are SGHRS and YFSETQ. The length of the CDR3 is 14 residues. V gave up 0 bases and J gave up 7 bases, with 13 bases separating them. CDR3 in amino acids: CASSLATGSGGYTF. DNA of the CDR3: TGCGCCAGCAGCTTGGCCACAGGGTCGGGTGGCTACACCTTC.

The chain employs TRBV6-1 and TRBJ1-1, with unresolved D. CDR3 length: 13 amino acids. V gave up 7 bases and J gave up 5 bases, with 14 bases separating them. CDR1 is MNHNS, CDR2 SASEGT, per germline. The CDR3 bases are TGTGCCAGCAACCGGCTAGGGTCGACTGAAGCTTTCTTT. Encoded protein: CASNRLGSTEAFF.

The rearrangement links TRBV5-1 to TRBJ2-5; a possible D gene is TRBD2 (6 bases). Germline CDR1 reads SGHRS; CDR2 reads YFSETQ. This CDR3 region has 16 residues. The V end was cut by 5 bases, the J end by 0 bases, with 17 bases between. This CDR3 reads CASRDYSSMYQETQYF. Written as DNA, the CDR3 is TGCGCCAGCAGGGACTATAGCAGTATGTACCAAGAGACCCAGTACTTC.

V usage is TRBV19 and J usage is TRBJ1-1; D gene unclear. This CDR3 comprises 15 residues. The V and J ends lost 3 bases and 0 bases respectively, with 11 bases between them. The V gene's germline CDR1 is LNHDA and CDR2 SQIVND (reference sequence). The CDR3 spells CASSIRRRVNTEAFF. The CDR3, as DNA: TGTGCCAGTAGTATTAGACGCCGGGTGAACACTGAAGCTTTCTTT.

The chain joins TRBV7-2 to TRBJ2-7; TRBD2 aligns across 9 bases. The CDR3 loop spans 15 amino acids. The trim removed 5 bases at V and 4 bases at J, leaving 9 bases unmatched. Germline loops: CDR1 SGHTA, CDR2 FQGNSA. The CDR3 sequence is CASSPTALAGYEQYF. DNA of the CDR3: TGTGCCAGCAGCCCCACCGCCCTAGCGGGATACGAGCAGTACTTC.

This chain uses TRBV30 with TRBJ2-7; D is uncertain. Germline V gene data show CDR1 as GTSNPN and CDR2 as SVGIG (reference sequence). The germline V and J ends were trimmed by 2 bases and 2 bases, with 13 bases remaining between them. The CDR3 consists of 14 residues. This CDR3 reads CAWSYPPGTYEQYF. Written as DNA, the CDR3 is TGTGCCTGGAGTTACCCCCCTGGGACCTACGAGCAGTACTTC.

CDR3 region: CASSLNSREQYF. The CDR3 DNA reads as TGCGCCAGCAGCTTGAATTCTCGGGAACAGTATTTT. The chain carries TRBV5-1 and TRBJ2-3; D is perhaps TRBD2 (5 bases). The CDR3 contains 12 residues. The germline V gene encodes CDR1 SGHRS and CDR2 YFSETQ. V was shortened by 1 base and J by 12 bases, with 12 bases between the two germline ends.

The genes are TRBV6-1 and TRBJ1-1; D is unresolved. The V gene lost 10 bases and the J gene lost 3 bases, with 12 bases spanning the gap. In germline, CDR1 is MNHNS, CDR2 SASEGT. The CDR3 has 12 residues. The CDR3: CATEDGYTEAFF. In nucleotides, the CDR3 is TGTGCCACGGAGGACGGATACACTGAAGCTTTCTTT.

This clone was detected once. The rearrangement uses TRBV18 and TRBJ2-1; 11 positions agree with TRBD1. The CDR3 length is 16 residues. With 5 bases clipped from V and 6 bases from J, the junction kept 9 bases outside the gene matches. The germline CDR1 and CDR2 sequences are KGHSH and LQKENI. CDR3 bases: TGTGCCAGCTCAGGACAGGGGGCGATAGTCTCCAATGAGCAGTTCTTC. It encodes CASSGQGAIVSNEQFF.

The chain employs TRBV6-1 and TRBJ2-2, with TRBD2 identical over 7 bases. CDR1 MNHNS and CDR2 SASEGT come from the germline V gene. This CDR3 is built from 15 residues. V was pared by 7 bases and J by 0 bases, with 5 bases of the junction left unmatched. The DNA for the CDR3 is TGTGCCAGCAAGTTTCTAGCGGCGAACACCGGGGAGCTGTTTTTT. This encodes CASKFLAANTGELFF.

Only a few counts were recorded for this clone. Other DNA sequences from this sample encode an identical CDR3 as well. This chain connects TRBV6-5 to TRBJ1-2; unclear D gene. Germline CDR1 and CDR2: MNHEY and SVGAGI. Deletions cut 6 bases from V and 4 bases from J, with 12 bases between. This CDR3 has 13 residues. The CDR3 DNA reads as TGTGCCAGCAGGGACCGGGCAACCTATGGCTACACCTTC. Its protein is CASRDRATYGYTF.